This TCR beta chain stems from a study of technical replicates of blood from a few donors. Using immunoSEQ multiplex PCR, the repertoire was profiled, and TCRdb retains in-frame clones only, with some absent. The top ten hold roughly 4.4% of the sample, which has 76,000 or so clones, around 86% seen once. The sequencing input was PBMCs. This receptor was obtained from a human donor in good health. Some clones in this sample may be carry-over from other donors' samples.

The CDR3 nucleotides read TGCAGCGCACGAACACACTACGAGCAGTACTTC. It yields the protein CSARTHYEQYF. The chain is built from TRBV29-1 and TRBJ2-7, with D hard to call. Trimming cost V 7 bases and J 3 bases, with 10 bases left between them. Germline CDR1 and CDR2: SQVTM and ANQGSEA. The length of the CDR3 is 11 residues.